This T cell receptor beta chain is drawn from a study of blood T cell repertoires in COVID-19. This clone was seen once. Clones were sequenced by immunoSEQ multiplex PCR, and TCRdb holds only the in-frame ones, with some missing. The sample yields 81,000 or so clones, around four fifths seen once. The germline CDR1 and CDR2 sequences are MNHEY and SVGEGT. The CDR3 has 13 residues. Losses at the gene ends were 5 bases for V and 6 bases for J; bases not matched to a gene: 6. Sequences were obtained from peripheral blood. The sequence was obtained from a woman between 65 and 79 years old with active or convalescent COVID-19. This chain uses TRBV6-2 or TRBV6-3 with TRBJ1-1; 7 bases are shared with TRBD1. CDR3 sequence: CASSRDSQSEAFF. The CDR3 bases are TGTGCCAGCAGTCGGGACAGCCAGTCTGAAGCTTTCTTT.